A single sample is the source of the 14 T cell receptor beta chains below, sequenced in a study of T cell repertoires in cytomegalovirus infection. TCRdb used MiXCR to reprocess the reads, holding one entry per CDR3 protein. Of more than 140,000 distinct CDR3 sequences listed, about 6.1% are singletons. Sequences were obtained from PBMCs. The receptors were sampled from a human donor in good health (CMV status not recorded). Some clones in this sample may be carry-over from other donors' samples.

This clonotype appeared many times. The chain recombines TRBV18 with TRBJ2-1; TRBD1 matches at 9 bases. Germline V gene data show CDR1 as KGHSH and CDR2 as LQKENI. This CDR3 region has 15 residues. The trim removed 4 bases at V and 2 bases at J, leaving 3 bases unmatched. DNA for the CDR3: TGTGCCAGCTCACGCGACAGGGGGACCTACAATGAGCAGTTCTTC. This codes for CASSRDRGTYNEQFF.

This chain links TRBV7-3 with TRBJ1-1; possibly TRBD1 for D (5 bases). The germline gives CDR1 SGHTA, CDR2 FQGTGA. This CDR3 comprises 13 residues. Between the trimmed V and J ends, which lost 1 base and 7 bases, there was a span of 10 bases. This CDR3 reads CASSLSWGIEAFF. The CDR3 bases are TGTGCCAGCAGCTTAAGTTGGGGGATTGAAGCTTTCTTT.

This chain connects TRBV6-5 to TRBJ1-2, with 8 bases matching TRBD1. Looked up from germline, CDR1 is MNHEY and CDR2 is SVGAGI. This CDR3 has 13 amino acids. The V gene end was trimmed by 5 bases and the J gene end by 3 bases; junction bases not matched to a gene: 2. CDR3 residues: CASSRGQDYGYTF. In nucleotides, the CDR3 is TGTGCCAGCAGTAGGGGACAGGACTATGGCTACACCTTC.

This clonotype was seen only a few times. CDR3 amino acids: CASSWEGRENTGELFF. CDR3 in DNA: TGTGCCAGCAGCTGGGAAGGACGGGAGAACACCGGGGAGCTGTTTTTT. The V gene is TRBV5-6, the J gene TRBJ2-2; tentative D call: TRBD2 (5 bases). This CDR3 region has 16 residues. CDR1 SGHDT and CDR2 YYEEEE come from the germline V gene. V lost 3 bases and J 1 base, leaving 13 bases between the germline ends.

This clonotype was counted ten times or more. V is TRBV7-2 and J is TRBJ1-1, with D possibly being TRBD1 (5 bases). The CDR3 is 14 residues long. The V end was cut by 5 bases, the J end by 10 bases, with 20 bases between. CDR1 is SGHTA, CDR2 FQGNSA, per germline. The CDR3 here is CASSGGDPDGGAFF. CDR3 sequence (DNA): TGTGCCAGCAGCGGCGGGGACCCTGACGGGGGAGCTTTCTTT.

At least ten counts were recorded for this clonotype. The chain links TRBV4-3 to TRBJ1-1; D might be TRBD1 (5 bases). Looked up from germline, CDR1 is LGHNA and CDR2 is YSLEER. This CDR3 is 13 amino acids long. The germline V and J ends were trimmed by 0 bases and 3 bases, with 5 bases remaining between them. The CDR3 loop is CASSQDRDTEAFF. The CDR3 DNA is TGCGCCAGCAGCCAAGACAGGGACACTGAAGCTTTCTTT.

This clonotype was counted many times. The rearrangement links TRBV7-9 to TRBJ1-2; D gene unclear. The V and J ends lost 5 bases and 2 bases respectively, with 12 bases between them. The CDR3 is 14 residues long. CDR1 is SEHNR, CDR2 FQNEAQ, per germline (reference sequence). DNA of the CDR3: TGTGCCAGCAGCCAGGAGGGTTCCAACTATGGCTACACCTTC. Protein product: CASSQEGSNYGYTF.

This clonotype was observed at least ten times. J is TRBJ1-6 and V is TRBV7-9; D possibly corresponds to TRBD1 (6 bases). V was pared by 6 bases and J by 1 base, with 16 bases between. The CDR3 is 17 amino acids. The V gene's germline CDR1 is SEHNR and CDR2 FQNEAQ (reference sequence). CDR3 loop: CASSPGARESYNSPLHF. CDR3 sequence (DNA): TGTGCCAGCAGTCCGGGGGCCAGGGAGTCCTATAATTCACCCCTCCACTTT.

This clonotype came up many times. This sequence joins TRBV7-2 and TRBJ2-1; D is unresolved. V was pared by 7 bases and J by 4 bases, with 11 bases between. Looked up from germline, CDR1 is SGHTA and CDR2 is FQGNSA. The CDR3 has 13 amino acids. CDR3 nucleotide sequence: TGTGCCAGCATCCGGATGGAGTACAATGAGCAGTTCTTC. It specifies CASIRMEYNEQFF.

This clonotype was seen a few times. The chain uses TRBV9 and TRBJ2-7; D possibly corresponds to TRBD2 (5 bases). Germline V lookup: CDR1 SGDLS, CDR2 YYNGEE. The CDR3 is 14 residues long. Trimming shortened V by 4 bases and J by 1 base, and 12 bases separated the two germline ends. CDR3 sequence (DNA): TGTGCCAGCAGCCGCGGAGGCCATTCCTACGAGCAGTACTTC. Amino acids: CASSRGGHSYEQYF.

This clonotype was seen at least ten times. V is TRBV7-2 and J is TRBJ1-6; D is possibly TRBD1 (6 bases). Germline V CDR1 and CDR2: SGHTA, FQGNSA. The CDR3 runs 15 residues. V dropped 4 bases and J dropped 9 bases, with 16 bases sitting between them. CDR3 nucleotide sequence: TGTGCCAGCAGCTGGAACAGGGTCGGGGGTTCACCCCTCCACTTT. The encoded protein is CASSWNRVGGSPLHF.

In this sample, this clonotype turned up many times. The J gene is TRBJ2-3, the V gene TRBV7-2; D is perhaps TRBD2 (7 bases). CDR3 length: 17 amino acids. Germline lookup yields CDR1 SGHTA and CDR2 FQGNSA. V was trimmed by 1 base and J by 0 bases, leaving 14 bases between them. The CDR3: CASSLDGGLLSTDTQYF. CDR3 in DNA: TGTGCCAGCAGCTTAGACGGGGGGCTTCTGAGCACAGATACGCAGTATTTT.

Worth noting for this clonotype: A much larger clone lies a single base off, so this may be a read error. V is TRBV5-1 and J is TRBJ2-3, with a weak D call TRBD2 (7 bases). Germline V gene lookup returns CDR1 SGHRS and CDR2 YFSETQ. V was clipped by 0 bases and J by 5 bases, with 16 bases between them. There are 16 residues in the CDR3. CDR3 nucleotide sequence: TGCGCCAGCAGCTTGGGGGGGGGGGGGGGCCAAGATACGCAGTATTTT. Translating gives CASSLGGGGGQDTQYF.

This clonotype was observed at least ten times. The chain is built from TRBV7-8 and TRBJ1-1; D gene ambiguous. This CDR3 region has 13 residues. V was pared by 6 bases and J by 1 base, with 9 bases between. The V gene's germline CDR1 is SGHVS and CDR2 FQNEAQ. DNA of the CDR3: TGTGCCAGCAGTTCCGACGGGAACACTGAAGCTTTCTTT. Amino acids: CASSSDGNTEAFF.